This TCR beta chain was sequenced during a study of cytomegalovirus exposure and HLA in healthy donors. Study-wide points: Specificity of three CMV-associated chains for CMV antigens was verified in vitro.

Clones were sequenced by immunoSEQ multiplex PCR, and TCRdb holds only the in-frame ones, with some missing. The sample shows fewer than 400,000 clones, 70% to 90% of them seen only once. Germline V gives CDR1 MNHEY, CDR2 SVGAGI. CDR3 size: 14 residues. V trimming: 5 bases; J trimming: 1 base; junction bases outside the gene matches: 2. Remarks on this clone: Its antigen is unknown. The sample holds other DNA sequences that translate to the same CDR3.

The chain uses TRBV6-5 and TRBJ1-2; TRBD1 matches 9 bases. This sequence was found in a woman between 18 and 29 years old in good health and CMV-seronegative. The specimen sequenced was PBMCs. CDR3 sequence: CASSRDRDNYGYTF. CDR3 DNA sequence: TGTGCCAGCAGTCGGGACAGGGATAACTATGGCTACACCTTC.